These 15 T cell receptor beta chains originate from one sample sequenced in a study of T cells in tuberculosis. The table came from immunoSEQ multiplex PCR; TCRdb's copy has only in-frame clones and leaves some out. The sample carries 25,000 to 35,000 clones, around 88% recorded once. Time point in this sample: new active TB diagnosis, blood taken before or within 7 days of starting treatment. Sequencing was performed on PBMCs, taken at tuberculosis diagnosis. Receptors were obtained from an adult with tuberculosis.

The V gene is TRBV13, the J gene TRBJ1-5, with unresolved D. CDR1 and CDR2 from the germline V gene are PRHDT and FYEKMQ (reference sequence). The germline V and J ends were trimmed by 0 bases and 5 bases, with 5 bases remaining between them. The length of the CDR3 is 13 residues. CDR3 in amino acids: CASSLGRDQPQHF. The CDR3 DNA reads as TGTGCCAGCAGCTTAGGCCGGGATCAGCCCCAGCATTTT.

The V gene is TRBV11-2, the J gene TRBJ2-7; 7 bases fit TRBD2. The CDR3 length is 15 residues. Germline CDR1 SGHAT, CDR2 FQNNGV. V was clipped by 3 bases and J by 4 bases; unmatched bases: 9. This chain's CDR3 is CASSFVASGPYEQYF. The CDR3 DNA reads TGTGCCAGCAGCTTTGTGGCTAGCGGTCCGTACGAGCAGTACTTC.

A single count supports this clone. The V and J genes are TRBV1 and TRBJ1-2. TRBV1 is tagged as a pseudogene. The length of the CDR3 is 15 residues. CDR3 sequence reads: CTSSQGEKTNYGYTF. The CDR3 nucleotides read TGCACCAGCAGCCAAGGAGAGAAGACTAACTATGGCTACACCTTC.

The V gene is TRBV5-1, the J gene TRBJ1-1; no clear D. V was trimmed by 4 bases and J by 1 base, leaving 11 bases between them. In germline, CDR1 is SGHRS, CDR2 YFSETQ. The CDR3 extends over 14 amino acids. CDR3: CASSPQVRNTEAFF. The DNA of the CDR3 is TGCGCCAGCAGCCCTCAGGTACGGAACACTGAAGCTTTCTTT.

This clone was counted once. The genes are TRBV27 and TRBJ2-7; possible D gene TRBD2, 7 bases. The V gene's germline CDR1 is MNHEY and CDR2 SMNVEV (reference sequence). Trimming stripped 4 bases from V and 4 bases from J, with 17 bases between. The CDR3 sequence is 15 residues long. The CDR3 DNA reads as TGTGCCAGCAGTTCAACCGGGGGGCCTAGATACGAGCAGTACTTC. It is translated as CASSSTGGPRYEQYF.

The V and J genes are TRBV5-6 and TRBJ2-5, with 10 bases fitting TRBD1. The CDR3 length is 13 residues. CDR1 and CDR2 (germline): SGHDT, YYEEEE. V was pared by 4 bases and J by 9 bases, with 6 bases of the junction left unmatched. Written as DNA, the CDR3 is TGTGCCAGCAGCCCATGGACAGGGGGTCCCCAGTACTTC. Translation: CASSPWTGGPQYF.

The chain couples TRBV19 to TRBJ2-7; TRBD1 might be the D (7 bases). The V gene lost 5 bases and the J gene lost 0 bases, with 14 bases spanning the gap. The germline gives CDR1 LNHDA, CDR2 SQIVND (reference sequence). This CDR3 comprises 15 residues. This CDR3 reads CASSLAGQLSYEQYF. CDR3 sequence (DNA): TGTGCCAGTAGTCTGGCGGGACAGCTCTCCTACGAGCAGTACTTC.

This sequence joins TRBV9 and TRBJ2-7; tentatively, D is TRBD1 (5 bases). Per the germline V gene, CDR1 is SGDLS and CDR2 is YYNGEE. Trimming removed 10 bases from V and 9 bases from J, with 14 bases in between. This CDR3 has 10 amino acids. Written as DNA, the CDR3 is TGTGCCGGCGAATGGGGCGGGCAGTACTTC. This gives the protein CAGEWGGQYF.

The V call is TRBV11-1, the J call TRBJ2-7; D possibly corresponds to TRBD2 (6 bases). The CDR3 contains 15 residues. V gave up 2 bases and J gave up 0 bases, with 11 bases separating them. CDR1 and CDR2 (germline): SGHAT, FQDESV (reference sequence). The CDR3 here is CASSLNGSPSYEQYF. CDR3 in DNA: TGTGCCAGCAGCTTAAACGGGAGCCCCTCCTACGAGCAGTACTTC.

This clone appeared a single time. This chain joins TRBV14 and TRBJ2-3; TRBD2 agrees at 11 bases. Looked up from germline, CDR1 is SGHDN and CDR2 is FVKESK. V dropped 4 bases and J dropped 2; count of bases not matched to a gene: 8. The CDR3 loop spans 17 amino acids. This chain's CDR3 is CASSPGGLAALTDTQYF. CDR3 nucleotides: TGTGCCAGCAGCCCGGGGGGACTAGCGGCGCTCACAGATACGCAGTATTTT. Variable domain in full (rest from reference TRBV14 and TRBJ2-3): EAGVTQFPSHSVIEKGQTVTLRCDPISGHDNLYWYRRVMGKEIKFLLHFVKESKQDESGMPNNRFLAERTGGTYSTLKVQPAELEDSGVYFCASSPGGLAALTDTQYFGPGTRLTVL.

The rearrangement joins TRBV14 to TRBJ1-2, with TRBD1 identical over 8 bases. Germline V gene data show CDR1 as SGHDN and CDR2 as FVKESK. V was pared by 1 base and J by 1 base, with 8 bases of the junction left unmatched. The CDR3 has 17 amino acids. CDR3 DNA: TGTGCCAGCAGCCAAGGGACAGGGAGTTTCCTTAACTATGGCTACACCTTC. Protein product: CASSQGTGSFLNYGYTF.

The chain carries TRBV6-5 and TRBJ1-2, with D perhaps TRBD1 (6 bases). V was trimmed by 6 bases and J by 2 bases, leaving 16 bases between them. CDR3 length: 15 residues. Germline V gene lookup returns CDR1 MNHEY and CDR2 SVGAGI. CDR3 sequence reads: CASSYAQGLNYGYTF. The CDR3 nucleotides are TGTGCCAGCAGCTACGCCCAGGGGTTAAACTATGGCTACACCTTC.

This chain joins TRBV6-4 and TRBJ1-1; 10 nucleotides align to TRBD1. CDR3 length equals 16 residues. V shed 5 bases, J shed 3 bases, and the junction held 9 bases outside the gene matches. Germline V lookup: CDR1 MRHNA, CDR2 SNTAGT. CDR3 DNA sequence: TGTGCCAGCAGTCCGGGACAGGGGAGGGGGCACACTGAAGCTTTCTTT. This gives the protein CASSPGQGRGHTEAFF.

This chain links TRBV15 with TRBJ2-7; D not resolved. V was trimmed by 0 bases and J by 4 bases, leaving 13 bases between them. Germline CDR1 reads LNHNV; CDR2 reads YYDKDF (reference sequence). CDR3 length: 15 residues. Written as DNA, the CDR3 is TGTGCCACCAGCAGAGACCCCAAAGCTGTTTACGAGCAGTACTTC. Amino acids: CATSRDPKAVYEQYF.

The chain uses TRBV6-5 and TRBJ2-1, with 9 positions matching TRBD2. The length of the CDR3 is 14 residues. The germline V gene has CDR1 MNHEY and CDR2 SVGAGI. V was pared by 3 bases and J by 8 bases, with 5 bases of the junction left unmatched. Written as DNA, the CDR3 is TGTGCCAGCAGTTATGCGGGAGGGAAAGATGAGCAGTTCTTC. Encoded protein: CASSYAGGKDEQFF.